Below, one T cell receptor beta chain is given with its context. Its antigen is unidentified. V was cut by 0 bases and J by 0 bases, with 6 bases left in between. This CDR3 contains 14 residues. Germline V gene data show CDR1 as MGHRA and CDR2 as YSYEKL. These data are taken from a study of OX40 agonist ivuxolimab in advanced cancers. Libraries were prepared by immunoSEQ multiplex PCR; TCRdb keeps only in-frame clonotypes and omits some of them. In the table there are over 9,000 clones, about 86% of which are singletons. Study conclusions and caveats: Among expanded peripheral T cells, antigen specificity went undetermined.

The sample in question was CD4+ or CD8+ T cells sorted from blood, obtained in a trial of the OX40 agonist ivuxolimab. The TCR originated in an adult with an advanced solid tumor such as melanoma, head and neck, liver or kidney cancer. V and J are TRBV4-1 and TRBJ2-7, with D perhaps TRBD1 (6 bases). The CDR3 loop is CASSQEDSSYEQYF. The CDR3 DNA reads as TGCGCCAGCAGCCAAGAGGACAGCTCCTACGAGCAGTACTTC.